This T cell receptor beta chain was captured in a study of metastatic and nonmetastatic thyroid tumors. Study at large: Malignant and benign thyroid patients had repertoires compared in peripheral blood and tumor or nodule tissue. Notes on the study in general: The reported finding was significantly higher TCR beta diversity in malignant thyroid tumors relative to benign nodules, in blood and tumor.

This clone has a count of ten or more. What it binds is not known. In the authors' workflow: To classify distant metastasis in papillary thyroid cancer, a model was built from CDR3 differences across clinicopathological groups. TCRdb re-called the PCR reads via MiXCR. The V and J calls and clone size come from TCRdb's table, not from the authors' own analysis. The profile shows under 45,000 clones, 28% of them singletons. All patients were untreated before thyroid surgery. The receptor's source is a male donor with papillary thyroid cancer or a benign thyroid nodule (not recorded which). Some clones in this sample may be carry-over from other donors' samples. The material sequenced was blood.

CDR3 residues: CASSKEAGYGYTF. In DNA, the CDR3 is TGTGCCAGCAGCAAAGAGGCGGGGTACGGCTACACCTTC. This chain connects TRBV5-6 to TRBJ1-2; D is uncertain. The germline V gene encodes CDR1 SGHDT and CDR2 YYEEEE. V was trimmed by 4 bases and J by 8 bases, leaving 15 bases between them. This CDR3 comprises 13 residues.